The 2 T cell receptor beta chains below all came from one sample that was sequenced in a study of T-cell reconstitution after alpha-beta-depleted transplantation in children. Using unique molecular identifiers, the investigators prepared the TCRbeta library. TCRdb processed the PCR reads anew with MiXCR; each CDR3 protein has one entry. The data contain 700,000 to 950,000 distinct CDR3 sequences, less than 20% of them singletons. The material was PBMCs, mostly from graft donor cells, obtained 360 days after TCRalphabeta/CD19-depleted stem cell transplant. Every receptor here comes from a male patient younger than 18 who had a stem cell transplant for acute lymphoblastic leukemia, so the T cells may come from the graft donor.

J is TRBJ1-5 and V is TRBV5-1; D is possibly TRBD1 (5 bases). In germline, CDR1 is SGHRS, CDR2 YFSETQ. CDR3 length equals 15 residues. Trimming removed 0 bases at V and 0 bases at J, with 7 bases between. The DNA for the CDR3 is TGCGCCAGCAGCTTGGACGGGGGTAGCAATCAGCCCCAGCATTTT. As protein: CASSLDGGSNQPQHF.

The rearrangement uses TRBV4-1 and TRBJ2-3; D ambiguous. Trimming cost V 1 base and J 2 bases, with 10 bases left between them. This CDR3 is built from 15 residues. The germline V gene encodes CDR1 MGHRA and CDR2 YSYEKL. The CDR3 nucleotides are TGCGCCAGCAGCCAAGGTTCACGTTCCACAGATACGCAGTATTTT. Its protein is CASSQGSRSTDTQYF.